This TCR beta chain was profiled in a study of OX40 agonist ivuxolimab in advanced cancers. Overall study: Earlier treatment with anti-PD-1, anti-PD-L1 or anti-CTLA-4 was permitted, and about 40% had received some.

The CDR3 has 12 residues. Trimming took 5 bases from V and 6 from J, leaving 11 bases between them. The germline gives CDR1 SEHNR, CDR2 FQNEAQ (reference sequence). Measured with immunoSEQ multiplex PCR; TCRdb has only the in-frame clones, and not every one. The sample contains about 33,000 clones, approximately 84% of which appear only once. This sequence joins TRBV7-9 and TRBJ2-7; D gene ambiguous. The sample consisted of CD4+ or CD8+ T cells sorted from blood, taken in a trial of the OX40 agonist ivuxolimab. The receptor was derived from an adult with an advanced solid tumor such as melanoma, head and neck, liver or kidney cancer. The CDR3 here is CASSPAVPEQYF. The CDR3 nucleotides are TGTGCCAGCAGCCCCGCCGTTCCCGAGCAGTACTTC.